Shown below are 21 T cell receptor beta chains from a single sample sequenced in a study of T-cell reconstitution after alpha-beta-depleted transplantation in children. The TCRbeta library incorporated unique molecular identifiers. In TCRdb, the PCR reads were re-called with MiXCR into one record per CDR3 protein. The repertoire includes roughly 200,000 distinct CDR3 sequences, less than 8% of them detected once, and approximately 2.9% sits in the top ten. Sequencing was performed on PBMCs from the stem cell graft donor, taken from the stem cell graft. The receptors shown here come from a human donor who donated a stem cell graft to a child with Wiskott-Aldrich syndrome.

This clonotype was observed many times. The rearrangement uses TRBV7-2 and TRBJ2-5; 7 positions match TRBD1. Germline V gives CDR1 SGHTA, CDR2 FQGNSA. V shed 5 bases and J 4 bases; nucleotides not matched to a gene: 7. The CDR3 has 14 amino acids. The CDR3 nucleotides are TGTGCCAGCAGCCCTAGACAGGGTAGAGAGACCCAGTACTTC. This gives the protein CASSPRQGRETQYF.

This clonotype has a handful of counts. This chain joins TRBV2 and TRBJ1-2; 8 nucleotides line up with TRBD1. The length of the CDR3 is 15 residues. J was trimmed by 3 bases and V by 5 bases; bases with no gene match: 8. The germline V gene has CDR1 SNHLY and CDR2 FYNNEI. DNA for the CDR3: TGTGCCAGCAGTCTGCAGGGGGCGCAGGACTATGGCTACACCTTC. Translation: CASSLQGAQDYGYTF.

This clonotype was seen ten or more times. The chain has TRBV28 and TRBJ2-1, with D perhaps matching TRBD2 (7 bases). V lost 6 bases, J lost 7 bases, and 19 bases lay in between. This CDR3 has 15 residues. CDR1 MDHEN and CDR2 SYDVKM come from the germline V gene. CDR3 sequence reads: CASSPKGGGRNEQFF. CDR3 nucleotides: TGTGCCAGCAGCCCCAAGGGGGGGGGCCGGAATGAGCAGTTCTTC.

The sample holds a few counts of this clonotype. V usage is TRBV27 and J usage is TRBJ1-2; possible D gene TRBD1, 6 bases. This CDR3 spans 15 amino acids. Trimming shortened V by 2 bases and J by 5 bases, and 15 bases separated the two germline ends. Per germline, CDR1 MNHEY and CDR2 SMNVEV (reference sequence). The CDR3 DNA reads as TGTGCCAGCAGTTTAATGGCAGGGGATTGGTATGGCTACACCTTC. Translated, it gives CASSLMAGDWYGYTF.

This clonotype was counted ten times or more. V gene TRBV29-1 combines with J gene TRBJ1-4; 9 bases are shared with TRBD1. The J segment lost 5 bases and the V segment lost 4 bases, leaving 5 bases of the junction unmatched. Germline loops: CDR1 SQVTM, CDR2 ANQGSEA. This CDR3 spans 14 amino acids. The chain's CDR3 is CSVGQGVYNEKLFF. The CDR3 coding sequence is TGCAGCGTTGGACAGGGGGTTTACAATGAAAAACTGTTTTTT. Together with reference TRBV29-1 and TRBJ1-4, the CDR3 gives the full variable domain: SAVISQKPSRDICQRGTSLTIQCQVDSQVTMMFWYRQQPGQSLTLIATANQGSEATYESGFVIDKFPISRPNLTFSTLTVSNMSPEDSSIYLCSVGQGVYNEKLFFGSGTQLSVL.

This clonotype was observed many times. The chain employs TRBV20-1 and TRBJ2-1, with D uncertain. This CDR3 region has 16 residues. Germline CDR1 is DFQATT and CDR2 is SNEGSKA (reference sequence). Trimming took 0 bases from V and 0 from J, leaving 12 bases between them. The CDR3 nucleotides read TGCAGTGCTAGAGATAGATGGGGAAGCTCCTACAATGAGCAGTTCTTC. Its translation is CSARDRWGSSYNEQFF.

Ten or more counts support this clonotype. The V gene is TRBV25-1, the J gene TRBJ2-2; 10 bases match TRBD1. The CDR3 runs 16 residues. V lost 5 bases and J lost 3; bases outside the gene matches: 6. CDR1 is MGHDK and CDR2 is SYGVNS in the germline V gene. CDR3 sequence (DNA): TGTGCCAGCAGTTCTGACAGGGGGCAGGACACCGGGGAGCTGTTTTTT. This encodes CASSSDRGQDTGELFF. Based on the CDR3 plus reference TRBV25-1 and TRBJ2-2, the full variable domain is EADIYQTPRYLVIGTGKKITLECSQTMGHDKMYWYQQDPGMELHLIHYSYGVNSTEKGDLSSESTVSRIRTEHFPLTLESARPSHTSQYLCASSSDRGQDTGELFFGEGSRLTVL.

This clonotype was picked up many times. This chain uses TRBV7-9 with TRBJ2-7; TRBD2 matches 8 bases. Trimming removed 10 bases from V and 3 bases from J; junction bases left unmatched: 5. CDR1 and CDR2 (germline): SEHNR, FQNEAQ (reference sequence). There are 12 residues in the CDR3. The CDR3 reads CAIVGGVYEQYF. The DNA for the CDR3 is TGTGCCATCGTCGGGGGGGTCTACGAGCAGTACTTC. The full variable domain, rest sourced from reference TRBV7-9 and TRBJ2-7, is DTGVSQNPRHKITKRGQNVTFRCDPISEHNRLYWYRQTLGQGPEFLTYFQNEAQLEKSRLLSDRFSAERPKGSFSTLEIQRTEQGDSAMYLCAIVGGVYEQYFGPGTRLTVT.

This clonotype was counted ten times or more. The chain has TRBV5-1 and TRBJ2-3; 7 positions match TRBD2. This CDR3 region has 16 residues. Germline loops: CDR1 SGHRS, CDR2 YFSETQ. The V gene end was trimmed by 4 bases and the J gene end by 2 bases; junction bases not matched to a gene: 10. The CDR3 region is CASSRGLAEFTDTQYF. The CDR3 coding sequence is TGCGCCAGCAGCAGAGGGCTAGCGGAATTCACAGATACGCAGTATTTT.

The chain is built from TRBV5-1 and TRBJ2-7; 12 positions agree with TRBD2. This CDR3 is 19 amino acids long. Germline V gene data show CDR1 as SGHRS and CDR2 as YFSETQ. With 0 bases clipped from V and 0 bases from J, the junction kept 10 bases outside the gene matches. This CDR3 reads CASSLDPRLAGAFSYEQYF. For the CDR3, the DNA is TGCGCCAGCAGCTTGGATCCCCGACTAGCGGGGGCCTTCTCCTACGAGCAGTACTTC. Complete variable domain (other parts from reference TRBV5-1 and TRBJ2-7): KAGVTQTPRYLIKTRGQQVTLSCSPISGHRSVSWYQQTPGQGLQFLFEYFSETQRNKGNFPGRFSGRQFSNSRSEMNVSTLELGDSALYLCASSLDPRLAGAFSYEQYFGPGTRLTVT.

This clonotype was seen at least ten times. The chain combines TRBV15 with TRBJ1-5; 7 bases align to TRBD1. The CDR3 has 14 residues. The V gene end was trimmed by 5 bases and the J gene end by 3 bases; junction bases not matched to a gene: 4. Germline CDR1 reads LNHNV; CDR2 reads YYDKDF (reference sequence). The CDR3 region is CATSPGTDNQPQHF. CDR3 DNA sequence: TGTGCCACCAGCCCAGGGACAGACAATCAGCCCCAGCATTTT.

This clonotype was found many times. The V call is TRBV14, the J call TRBJ2-1, with 7 bases matching TRBD1. The CDR3 has 14 residues. The V and J ends lost 4 bases and 8 bases, in that order; junction bases with no gene match: 8. Per germline, CDR1 SGHDN and CDR2 FVKESK. This CDR3 is CASSLDTGDDEQFF. For the CDR3, the DNA is TGTGCCAGCAGCCTAGACACAGGGGACGATGAGCAGTTCTTC.

The genes are TRBV5-1 and TRBJ2-7; 8 bases match TRBD1. The CDR3 is 14 amino acids. CDR1 is SGHRS and CDR2 is YFSETQ in the germline V gene. V lost 2 bases to trimming and J lost 5 bases; unmatched junction nucleotides: 6. The CDR3 region has the DNA TGCGCCAGCAGCTTTGGGGACAGGCGGGACGAGCAGTACTTC. Protein sequence: CASSFGDRRDEQYF.

This clonotype was observed many times. This chain uses TRBV7-8 with TRBJ1-5; D unclear. The length of the CDR3 is 15 residues. CDR1 and CDR2 from the germline V gene are SGHVS and FQNEAQ. The V gene lost 5 bases and the J gene lost 0 bases, with 11 bases spanning the gap. DNA of the CDR3: TGTGCCAGCAGCCGAACCAGGTTTAGCAATCAGCCCCAGCATTTT. The encoded protein is CASSRTRFSNQPQHF.

This chain uses TRBV7-2 with TRBJ2-7; maybe TRBD1 (6 bases). There are 14 residues in the CDR3. From germline, CDR1 is SGHTA and CDR2 FQGNSA. V was pared by 5 bases and J by 7 bases, with 18 bases between. DNA of the CDR3: TGTGCCAGCAGCCCGGGGTTCTCGCAGGGGGAGCAGTACTTC. Encoded protein: CASSPGFSQGEQYF.

Ten or more counts support this clonotype. The chain is built from TRBV6-4 and TRBJ2-5; TRBD2 agrees at 9 bases. V lost 5 bases to trimming and J lost 4 bases; unmatched junction nucleotides: 8. Germline loops: CDR1 MRHNA, CDR2 SNTAGT. This CDR3 region has 15 residues. The CDR3 sequence is CASSTSAGGGETQYF. In DNA, the CDR3 is TGTGCCAGCAGTACCTCAGCGGGGGGCGGAGAGACCCAGTACTTC.

This clonotype has ten or more counts. V gene TRBV5-5 combines with J gene TRBJ2-5; 7 bases agree with TRBD1. V lost 3 bases to trimming and J lost 0 bases; unmatched junction nucleotides: 2. The CDR3 length is 14 residues. Germline V gene sequence: CDR1 SGHKS, CDR2 YYEKEE (reference sequence). The CDR3 spells CASSWDSYQETQYF. The CDR3 coding sequence is TGTGCCAGCAGCTGGGACAGTTACCAAGAGACCCAGTACTTC.

This clonotype occurred many times. This chain uses TRBV4-2 with TRBJ2-7; no firm D call. The CDR3 covers 13 residues. The germline V and J ends were trimmed by 0 bases and 7 bases, with 10 bases remaining between them. Germline CDR1 is LGHNA and CDR2 is YNFKEQ. The CDR3 DNA reads TGTGCCAGCAGCCAAGATCGGGCGAGAGAGCAGTACTTC. The encoded protein is CASSQDRAREQYF.

This clonotype was recorded many times. The CDR3 region is CASSFSQGVNEKLFF. The CDR3 DNA follows: TGTGCCAGCAGCTTCTCTCAGGGGGTAAACGAAAAACTGTTTTTT. The genes are TRBV7-9 and TRBJ1-4; TRBD1 aligns across 7 bases. CDR1 SEHNR and CDR2 FQNEAQ come from the germline V gene (reference sequence). The CDR3 runs to 15 residues. V lost 3 bases, J lost 8 bases, and 9 bases stayed unmatched.

The chain links TRBV5-6 to TRBJ2-1; D is unresolved. Trimming stripped 3 bases from V and 6 bases from J, with 16 bases between. The CDR3 covers 15 residues. The germline V gene encodes CDR1 SGHDT and CDR2 YYEEEE. The CDR3 DNA reads TGTGCCAGCAGCTATAGACCCGGCCCTGGCAATGAGCAGTTCTTC. It encodes CASSYRPGPGNEQFF.

J is TRBJ2-2 and V is TRBV6-2 or TRBV6-3; D not resolved. There are 15 residues in the CDR3. Trimming cost V 3 bases and J 6 bases, with 14 bases left between them. The germline V gene has CDR1 MNHEY and CDR2 SVGEGT. CDR3 nucleotide sequence: TGTGCCAGCAGTTATGGGCCGGCCACGGCCGGGGAGCTGTTTTTT. Its protein product is CASSYGPATAGELFF.